These T cell receptor beta chains were read from a single sample in a study of T cells in Graves' hyperthyroidism and ophthalmopathy. TCRdb passed the multiplex PCR reads through MiXCR, listing each CDR3 protein once. The sample consists of 480,000 or so distinct CDR3 sequences, 14% of them appearing once. The source material was blood. These receptors originate from a woman aged 18-29 years with Graves' hyperthyroidism. The CDR3 runs from the conserved cysteine through the conserved F or W. Fields, in order: V gene, J gene, clone size, D gene, CDR3 DNA, CDR3 protein. The D gene is left open where the match is weak. Clone size is given for some rows only: seen once, a few or many times, or a class if the clone is expanded.

>TRBV18|TRBJ1-2|few|TRBD1
TGTGCCAGCTCACCGGGACAGGCCCAGCCCATCTATGGCTACACCTTC
CASSPGQAQPIYGYTF
>TRBV19|TRBJ2-7|many|NA
TGTGCCAGTAGTCCCCGGGGAGCTCGGGAGCAGTACTTC
CASSPRGAREQYF
>TRBV7-9|TRBJ2-7|many|NA
TGTGCCAGCAGCGCTTTCTACGAGCAGTACTTC
CASSAFYEQYF
>TRBV11-3|TRBJ2-1|NA|NA
TGTGCCAGCAGCTCTGGTAGTGGGAGTGCCTATGAGCAGTTCTTC
CASSSGSGSAYEQFF
>TRBV6-1|TRBJ2-3|many|TRBD2
TGTGCCAGCGGGTGGACAGCAGAGGCTAGCGGGGGACTTTACACAGATACGCAGTATTTT
CASGWTAEASGGLYTDTQYF
>TRBV6-1|TRBJ2-7|few|TRBD2
TGTGCCAGCAGCCGCCCCGTGGGAGGGCCTTACGAGCAGTACTTC
CASSRPVGGPYEQYF
>TRBV12-5|TRBJ2-1|many|TRBD2
TGTGCTAGTGGTCAGCGGGATCGGTTTAACAATGAGCAGTTCTTC
CASGQRDRFNNEQFF
>TRBV5-1|TRBJ2-2|many|NA
TGCGCCAGCAGCTTGAGTGGACAGTACTTCACCGGGGAGCTGTTTTTT
CASSLSGQYFTGELFF
>TRBV7-3|TRBJ2-1|many|TRBD2
TGTGCCAGCAGCCTTTCTGGGACTAGCAAGAATGAGCAGTTCTTC
CASSLSGTSKNEQFF
>TRBV2|TRBJ1-5|many|TRBD1
TGTGCCAGCAGTGAGACAGGGGGCGAACGCAATCAGCCCCAGCATTTT
CASSETGGERNQPQHF
>TRBV12-3/TRBV12-4|TRBJ2-3|NA|NA
TGTGCCAGCAGTCGTAACAGGGTTAGGGATACGCAGTATTTT
CASSRNRVRDTQYF
>TRBV5-1|TRBJ1-6|NA|TRBD1
TGCGCCAGCAGCATGGGACAGGGGAATTCACCCCTCCACTTT
CASSMGQGNSPLHF
>TRBV20-1|TRBJ2-3|few|NA
TGCAGTGCGCCTACTAGTCACGGCACAGATACGCAGTATTTT
CSAPTSHGTDTQYF
>TRBV27|TRBJ2-3|many|TRBD2
TGTGCCAGCAGCGGGGGGGTTGCGGGAGTCTCCCCAGATACGCAGTATTTT
CASSGGVAGVSPDTQYF
>TRBV7-8|TRBJ2-5|NA|NA
TGTGCCAGCAGGCCCGCGGGACGAGAGACCCAGTACTTC
CASRPAGRETQYF
>TRBV4-2|TRBJ1-2|many|NA
TGTGCCAGCAGCCAAGGGGTAATTTATGGCTACACCTTC
CASSQGVIYGYTF
>TRBV7-2|TRBJ2-3|many|TRBD2
TGTGCCAGCAGCCTGATAGCGGGAGGTAGTGATACGCAGTATTTT
CASSLIAGGSDTQYF